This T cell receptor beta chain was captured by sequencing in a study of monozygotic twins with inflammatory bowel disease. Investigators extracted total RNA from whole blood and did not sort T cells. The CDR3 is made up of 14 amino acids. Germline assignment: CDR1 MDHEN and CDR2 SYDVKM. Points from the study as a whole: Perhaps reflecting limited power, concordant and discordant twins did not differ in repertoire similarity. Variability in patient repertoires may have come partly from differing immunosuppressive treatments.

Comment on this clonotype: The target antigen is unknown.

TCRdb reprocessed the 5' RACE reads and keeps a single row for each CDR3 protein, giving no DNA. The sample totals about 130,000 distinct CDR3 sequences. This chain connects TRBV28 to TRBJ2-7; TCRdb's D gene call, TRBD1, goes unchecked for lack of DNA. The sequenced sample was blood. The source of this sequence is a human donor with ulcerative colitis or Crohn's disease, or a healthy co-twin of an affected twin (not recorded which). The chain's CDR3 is CASSLRQGAYEQYF. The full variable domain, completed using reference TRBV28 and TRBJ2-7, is DVKVTQSSRYLVKRTGEKVFLECVQDMDHENMFWYRQDPGLGLRLIYFSYDVKMKEKGDIPEGYSVSREKKERFSLILESASTNQTSMYLCASSLRQGAYEQYFGPGTRLTVT.